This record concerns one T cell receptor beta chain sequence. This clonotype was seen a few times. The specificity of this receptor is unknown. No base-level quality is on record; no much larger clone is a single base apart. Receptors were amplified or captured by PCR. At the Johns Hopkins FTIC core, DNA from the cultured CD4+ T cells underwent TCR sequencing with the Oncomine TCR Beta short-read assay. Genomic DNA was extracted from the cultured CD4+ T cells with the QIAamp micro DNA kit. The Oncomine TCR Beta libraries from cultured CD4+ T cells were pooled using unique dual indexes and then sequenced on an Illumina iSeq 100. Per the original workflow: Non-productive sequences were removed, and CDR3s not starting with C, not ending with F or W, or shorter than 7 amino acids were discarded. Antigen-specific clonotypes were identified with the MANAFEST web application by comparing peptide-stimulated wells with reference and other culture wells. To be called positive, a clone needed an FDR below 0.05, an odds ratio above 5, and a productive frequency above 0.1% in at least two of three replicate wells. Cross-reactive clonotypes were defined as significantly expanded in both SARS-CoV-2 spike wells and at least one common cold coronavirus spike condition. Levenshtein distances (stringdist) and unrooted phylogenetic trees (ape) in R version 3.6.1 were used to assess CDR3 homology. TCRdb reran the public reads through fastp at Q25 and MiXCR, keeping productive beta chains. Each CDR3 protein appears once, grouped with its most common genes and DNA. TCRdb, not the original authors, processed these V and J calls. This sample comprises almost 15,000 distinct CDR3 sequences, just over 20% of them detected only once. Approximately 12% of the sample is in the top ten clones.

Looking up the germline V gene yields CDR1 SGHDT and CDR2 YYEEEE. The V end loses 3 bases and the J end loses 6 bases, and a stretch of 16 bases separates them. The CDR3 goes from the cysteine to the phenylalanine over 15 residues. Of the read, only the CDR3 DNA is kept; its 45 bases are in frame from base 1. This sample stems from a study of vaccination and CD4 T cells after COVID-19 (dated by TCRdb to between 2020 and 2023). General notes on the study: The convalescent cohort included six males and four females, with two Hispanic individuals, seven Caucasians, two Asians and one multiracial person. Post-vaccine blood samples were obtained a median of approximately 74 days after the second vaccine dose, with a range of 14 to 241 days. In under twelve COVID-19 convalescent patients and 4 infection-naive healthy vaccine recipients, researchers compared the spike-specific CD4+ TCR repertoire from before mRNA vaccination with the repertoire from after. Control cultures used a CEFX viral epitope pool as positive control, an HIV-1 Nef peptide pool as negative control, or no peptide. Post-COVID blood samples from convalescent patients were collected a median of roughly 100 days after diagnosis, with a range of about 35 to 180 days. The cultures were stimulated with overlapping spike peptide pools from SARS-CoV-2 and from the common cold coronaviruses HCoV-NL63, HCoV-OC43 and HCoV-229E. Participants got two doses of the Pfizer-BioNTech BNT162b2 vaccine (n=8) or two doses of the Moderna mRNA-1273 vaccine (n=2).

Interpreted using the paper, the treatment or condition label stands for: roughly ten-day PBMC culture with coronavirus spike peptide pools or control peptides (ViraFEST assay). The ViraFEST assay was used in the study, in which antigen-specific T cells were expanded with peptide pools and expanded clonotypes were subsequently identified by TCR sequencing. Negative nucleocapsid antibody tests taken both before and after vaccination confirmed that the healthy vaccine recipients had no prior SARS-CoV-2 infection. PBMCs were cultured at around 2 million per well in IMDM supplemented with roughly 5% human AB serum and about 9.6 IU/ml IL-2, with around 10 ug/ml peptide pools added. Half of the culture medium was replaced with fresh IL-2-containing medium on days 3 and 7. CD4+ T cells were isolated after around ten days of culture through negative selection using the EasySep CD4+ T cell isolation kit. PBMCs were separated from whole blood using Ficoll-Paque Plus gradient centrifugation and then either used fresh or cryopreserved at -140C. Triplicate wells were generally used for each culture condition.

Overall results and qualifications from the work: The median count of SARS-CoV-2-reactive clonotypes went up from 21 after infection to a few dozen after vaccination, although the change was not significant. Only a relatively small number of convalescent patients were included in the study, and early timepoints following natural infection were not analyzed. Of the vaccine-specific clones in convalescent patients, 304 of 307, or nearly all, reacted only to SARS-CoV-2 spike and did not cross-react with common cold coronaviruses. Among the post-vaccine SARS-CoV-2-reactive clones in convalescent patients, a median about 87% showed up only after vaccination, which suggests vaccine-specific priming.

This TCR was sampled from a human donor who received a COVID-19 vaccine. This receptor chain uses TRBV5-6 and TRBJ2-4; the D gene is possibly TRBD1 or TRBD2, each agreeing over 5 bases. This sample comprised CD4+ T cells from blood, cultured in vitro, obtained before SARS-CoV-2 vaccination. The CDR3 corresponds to CASSSGTVYRNIQYF. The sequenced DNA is TGTGCCAGCAGCTCCGGGACGGTCTACCGAAACATTCAGTACTTC.